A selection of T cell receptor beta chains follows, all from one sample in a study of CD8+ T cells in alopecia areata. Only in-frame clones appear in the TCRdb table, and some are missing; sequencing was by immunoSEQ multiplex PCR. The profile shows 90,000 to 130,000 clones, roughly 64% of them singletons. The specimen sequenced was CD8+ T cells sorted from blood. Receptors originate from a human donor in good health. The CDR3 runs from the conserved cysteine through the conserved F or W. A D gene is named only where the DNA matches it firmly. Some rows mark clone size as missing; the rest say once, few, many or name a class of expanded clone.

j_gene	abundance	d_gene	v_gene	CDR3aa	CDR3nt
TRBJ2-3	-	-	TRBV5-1	CASSLGNTQYF	TGCGCCAGCAGCTTGGGGAATACGCAGTATTTT
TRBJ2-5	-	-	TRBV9	CASSVGLQETQYF	TGTGCCAGCAGCGTCGGGCTACAAGAGACCCAGTACTTC
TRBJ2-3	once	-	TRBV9	CASSLGLSTDTQYF	TGTGCCAGCAGCCTTGGTCTGAGCACAGATACGCAGTATTTT
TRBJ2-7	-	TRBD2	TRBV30	CAWRPGGAYEQYF	TGTGCCTGGAGACCCGGGGGGGCTTACGAGCAGTACTTC
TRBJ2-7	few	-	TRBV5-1	CASRPSDTGTYEQYF	TGCGCCAGCAGACCCAGCGACACCGGCACCTACGAGCAGTACTTC
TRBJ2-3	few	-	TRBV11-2	CASSSLGVTDTQYF	TGTGCCAGCAGCTCCTTGGGCGTCACAGATACGCAGTATTTT
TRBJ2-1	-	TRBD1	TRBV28	CASSLWPGQIYNEQFF	TGTGCCAGCAGTTTATGGCCGGGACAGATATACAATGAGCAGTTCTTC
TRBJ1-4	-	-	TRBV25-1	CASSESERGNEKLFF	TGTGCCAGCAGTGAATCCGAAAGGGGGAATGAAAAACTGTTTTTT
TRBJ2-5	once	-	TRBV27	CASSRFAGETQYF	TGTGCCAGCAGTCGGTTTGCTGGGGAGACCCAGTACTTC
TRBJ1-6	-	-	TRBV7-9	CASSDNSIRSPLHF	TGTGCCAGCAGTGATAATTCGATTCGGTCACCCCTCCACTTT
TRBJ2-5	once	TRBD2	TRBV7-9	CASSSTGGSIETQYF	TGTGCCAGCAGCTCTACGGGAGGGTCTATAGAGACCCAGTACTTC
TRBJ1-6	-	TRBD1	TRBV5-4	CASSQSAGTGNSPLHF	TGTGCCAGCAGCCAATCGGCCGGGACAGGGAATTCACCCCTCCACTTT
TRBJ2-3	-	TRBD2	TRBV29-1	CSVEPTGGAGDTQYF	TGCAGCGTTGAACCGACCGGGGGGGCAGGAGATACGCAGTATTTT
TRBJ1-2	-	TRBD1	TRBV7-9	CASSYGDSPLYGYTF	TGTGCCAGCAGCTACGGGGACAGCCCTCTCTATGGCTACACCTTC
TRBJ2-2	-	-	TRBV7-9	CASSPLDGGANTGELFF	TGTGCCAGCAGCCCCCTAGATGGGGGCGCGAACACCGGGGAGCTGTTTTTT
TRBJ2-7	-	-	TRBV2	CASSEHLTYEQYF	TGTGCCAGCAGTGAACACCTGACCTACGAGCAGTACTTC
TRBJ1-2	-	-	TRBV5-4	CASSPERGGYTF	TGTGCCAGCAGCCCGGAACGGGGTGGCTACACCTTC
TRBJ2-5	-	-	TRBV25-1	CASSESVLASRKETQYF	TGTGCCAGCAGTGAATCCGTTCTTGCCAGTCGGAAGGAGACCCAGTACTTC
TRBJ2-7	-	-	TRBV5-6	CASSLAYEQYF	TGTGCCAGCAGCCTCGCGTACGAGCAGTACTTC
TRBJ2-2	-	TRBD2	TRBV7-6	CASSSLLTGGAGELFF	TGTGCCAGCAGCTCCCTCCTCACGGGGGGTGCCGGGGAGCTGTTTTTT
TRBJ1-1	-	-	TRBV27	CASSLLGGKLDTEAFF	TGTGCCAGCAGTTTACTAGGGGGGAAGTTGGACACTGAAGCTTTCTTT
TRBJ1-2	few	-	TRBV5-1	CASSLGATSNYGYTF	TGCGCCAGCAGCTTGGGGGCCACTTCAAACTATGGCTACACCTTC
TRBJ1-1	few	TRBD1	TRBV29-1	CSVRGTGVTEAFF	TGCAGCGTCCGCGGGACAGGGGTTACTGAAGCTTTCTTT
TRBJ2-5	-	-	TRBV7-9	CAGEAGEETQYF	TGTGCCGGAGAGGCAGGGGAAGAGACCCAGTACTTC
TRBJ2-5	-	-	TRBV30	CAWELKGRETQYF	TGTGCCTGGGAATTGAAGGGCCGGGAGACCCAGTACTTC
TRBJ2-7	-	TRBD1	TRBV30	CAWSLGTGVIEQYF	TGTGCCTGGAGTCTGGGGACAGGGGTTATCGAGCAGTACTTC
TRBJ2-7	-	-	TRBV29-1	CSVDPGLGADEQYF	TGCAGCGTTGACCCCGGACTTGGGGCTGATGAGCAGTACTTC
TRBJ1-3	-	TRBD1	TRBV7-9	CASSHRTGSGNTIYF	TGTGCCAGCAGCCACCGGACAGGCTCTGGAAACACCATATATTTT
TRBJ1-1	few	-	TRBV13	CASSLAVMNTEAFF	TGTGCCAGCAGCTTAGCAGTCATGAACACTGAAGCTTTCTTT
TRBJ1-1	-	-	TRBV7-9	CASSHGGGPTEAFF	TGTGCCAGCAGCCACGGCGGGGGGCCCACTGAAGCTTTCTTT
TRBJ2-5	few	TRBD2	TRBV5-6	CASSFGEGETQYF	TGTGCCAGCAGCTTTGGGGAGGGAGAGACCCAGTACTTC
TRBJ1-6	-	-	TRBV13	CASSPGIVDSPLHF	TGTGCCAGCAGCCCGGGGATCGTGGATTCACCCCTCCACTTT
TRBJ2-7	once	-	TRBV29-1	CSVNYVGNYEQYF	TGCAGCGTTAATTATGTCGGAAACTACGAGCAGTACTTC
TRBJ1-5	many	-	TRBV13	CASSLAGAGQPQHF	TGTGCCAGCAGCTTAGCCGGGGCGGGACAGCCCCAGCATTTT
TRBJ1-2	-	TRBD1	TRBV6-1	CASRDDREYGYTF	TGTGCCAGCAGGGACGACAGGGAGTATGGCTACACCTTC
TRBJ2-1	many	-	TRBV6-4	CASSDSEGGDEQFF	TGTGCCAGCAGTGACTCGGAGGGTGGGGATGAGCAGTTCTTC
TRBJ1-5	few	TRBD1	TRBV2	CASIRDSRTNQPQHF	TGTGCCAGCATCCGGGACAGCAGGACCAATCAGCCCCAGCATTTT
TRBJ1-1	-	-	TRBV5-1	CASSLSQNTEAFF	TGCGCCAGCAGCTTAAGTCAAAACACTGAAGCTTTCTTT
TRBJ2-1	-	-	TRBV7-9	CASSLGWWIGDEQFF	TGTGCCAGCAGCTTAGGATGGTGGATAGGGGATGAGCAGTTCTTC
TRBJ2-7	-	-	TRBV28	CAAGAGITYEQYF	TGTGCCGCAGGGGCCGGGATTACCTACGAGCAGTACTTC
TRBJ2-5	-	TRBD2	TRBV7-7	CASSPLAGMDQETQYF	TGTGCTAGCAGCCCACTAGCGGGGATGGACCAAGAGACCCAGTACTTC
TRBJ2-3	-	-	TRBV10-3	CAITEGTGSTDTQYF	TGTGCCATCACCGAGGGGACGGGTAGCACAGATACGCAGTATTTT
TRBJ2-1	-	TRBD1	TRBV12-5	CASGFATRTGVFPIF	TGTGCTAGTGGTTTCGCAACCCGGACAGGGGTCTTCCCTATCTTC
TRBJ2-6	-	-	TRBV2	CASSPTDSGANVLTF	TGTGCCAGCAGTCCGACAGATTCTGGGGCCAACGTCCTGACTTTC
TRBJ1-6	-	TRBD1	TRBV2	CASRDDLVRDRDYNSPLHF	TGTGCCAGCAGGGATGATCTAGTCCGGGACAGGGACTATAATTCACCCCTCCACTTT
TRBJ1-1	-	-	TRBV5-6	CASSLGGAGTEAFF	TGTGCCAGCAGCCTGGGCGGTGCGGGCACTGAAGCTTTCTTT
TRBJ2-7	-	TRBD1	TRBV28	CASSQGTGDSYEQYF	TGTGCCAGCAGTCAGGGGACAGGGGACTCCTACGAGCAGTACTTC
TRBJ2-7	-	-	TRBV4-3	CASSSAGGLGYEQYF	TGCGCCAGCAGCTCCGCCGGGGGATTGGGCTACGAGCAGTACTTC
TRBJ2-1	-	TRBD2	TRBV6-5	CASSLAGGVDEQFF	TGTGCCAGCAGCCTAGCGGGGGGGGTGGATGAGCAGTTCTTC
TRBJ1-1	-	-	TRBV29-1	CSANPDRNTEAFF	TGCAGCGCCAACCCCGACAGGAACACTGAAGCTTTCTTT
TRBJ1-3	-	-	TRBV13	CASSTPQRGLRSGNTIYF	TGTGCCAGCAGCACCCCCCAGCGGGGACTCCGCTCTGGAAACACCATATATTTT
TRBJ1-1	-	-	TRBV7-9	CASSPLQRF	TGTGCCAGCAGCCCGCTGCAGAGGTTT
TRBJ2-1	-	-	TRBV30	CAWTTGDNEQFF	TGTGCCTGGACCACTGGGGATAATGAGCAGTTCTTC
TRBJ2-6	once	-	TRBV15	CATSRGRDSPSGANVLTF	TGTGCCACCAGCAGAGGGAGGGACTCCCCCTCTGGGGCCAACGTCCTGACTTTC
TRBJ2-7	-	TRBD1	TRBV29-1	CSARTGSSYEQYF	TGCAGCGCAAGGACAGGGAGCTCCTACGAGCAGTACTTC
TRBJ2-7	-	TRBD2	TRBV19	CASSIYSVLAGAVTYEQYF	TGTGCCAGTAGTATTTACAGCGTACTAGCGGGGGCCGTCACCTACGAGCAGTACTTC
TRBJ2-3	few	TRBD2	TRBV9	CASSVSGGDPTDTQYF	TGTGCCAGCAGCGTTAGCGGGGGAGACCCTACAGATACGCAGTATTTT
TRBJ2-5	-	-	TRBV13	CASSQEGSWETQYF	TGCGCCAGCAGCCAAGAGGGAAGTTGGGAGACCCAGTACTTC
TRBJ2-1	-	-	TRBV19	CASEGHYYNEQFF	TGTGCCAGCGAAGGACACTACTACAATGAGCAGTTCTTC
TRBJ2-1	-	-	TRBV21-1	CATVDSWNYNEQFF	TGTGCCACCGTGGACAGCTGGAATTACAATGAGCAGTTCTTC